This record covers a single T cell receptor (beta chain). Its matching antigen is unknown. CDR3 length: 12 residues. Trimming removed 5 bases from V and 3 bases from J, with 7 bases in between. Per germline, CDR1 SGHTA and CDR2 FQGNSA. The data were obtained in a study of vaccination effects on CD4 cells after COVID-19. Study-wide background: After the second dose, samples were taken at median day 72.

ViraFEST expansion of antigen-specific CD4+ T cells with viral peptide pools preceded sequencing. Isolating CD4+ T cells followed approximately ten days of culture. Participants completed two doses of the BNT162b2 or mRNA-1273 vaccine. Having tested negative for nucleocapsid antibodies, the vaccine recipients showed no prior SARS-CoV-2 infection. On day 3 and again on day 7, half the medium was replaced with IL-2 medium. Libraries were prepared by immunoSEQ multiplex PCR; TCRdb keeps only in-frame clonotypes and omits some of them. Here the sample spans roughly 71,000 clones, about 80% being singletons.

The material sequenced was CD4+ T cells from PBMCs cultured with HCoV-OC43 spike peptides, taken after COVID-19 vaccination. Subset denoted: HCoV-OC43 spike overlapping peptide pool stimulation. The chain joins TRBV7-2 to TRBJ1-1, with D unresolved. The clonotype originates from a human donor who received a COVID-19 vaccine. CDR3: CASSPLYTEAFF. In DNA form, the CDR3 reads TGTGCCAGCAGCCCCTTGTACACTGAAGCTTTCTTT.